This T cell receptor beta chain was captured by sequencing in a study of early T cells in non-severe SARS-CoV-2 infection. On the study more broadly: Sequencing used unsorted whole-blood bulk RNA, so chains lack pairing.

Study findings and constraints: Matching results from VDJdb favored anti-spike CD8 responses, leaving private and CD4 specificities undetected.

This clonotype was counted ten times or more. Its antigen remains unidentified. As part of library construction, unique molecular identifiers were attached to individual cDNA molecules. TCRdb reanalysed the 5' RACE reads using MiXCR and keeps one entry per CDR3 protein. The sample carries roughly 80,000 distinct CDR3 sequences, about 11% recorded once. CDR1 and CDR2 (germline): SGHTA, FQGNSA. The CDR3 is 14 amino acids. V was trimmed by 5 bases and J by 5 bases, leaving 13 bases between them. This chain connects TRBV7-2 to TRBJ2-1, with D perhaps TRBD1 (5 bases). The clonotype comes from an adult who was a healthcare worker with PCR-confirmed SARS-CoV-2 infection or an uninfected control (not recorded which). The sequencing used whole blood, collected at baseline. This chain's CDR3 is CASSQQVNNNEQFF. The DNA of the CDR3 is TGTGCCAGCAGCCAACAGGTTAACAACAATGAGCAGTTCTTC.